This T cell receptor beta chain stems from a study of cytomegalovirus exposure and HLA in healthy donors. This CDR3 has 15 residues. The germline CDR1 and CDR2 sequences are MDHEN and SYDVKM. J gave up 0 bases and V 2 bases, and 0 bases lay outside the gene matches. The PCR employed 60 Vbeta primers together with 13 Jbeta primers. Measured with immunoSEQ multiplex PCR; TCRdb has only the in-frame clones, and not every one. Of fewer than 200,000 clones listed, roughly 87% were seen once; the top ten hold under 1.2%. Notes on this clone: Its target is not known.

Study-wide findings and caveats: Because they were indistinguishable, some V segments, including TRBV6-2 and TRBV6-3, were excluded.

The material sequenced was PBMCs. The origin of this receptor is a boy between 2 and 10 years old in good health and CMV-seronegative. The gene calls are TRBV28 and TRBJ1-4; 7 bases are shared with TRBD1. CDR3 protein: CASSLQGATNEKLFF. CDR3 nucleotides: TGTGCCAGCAGTTTACAGGGGGCAACTAATGAAAAACTGTTTTTT.